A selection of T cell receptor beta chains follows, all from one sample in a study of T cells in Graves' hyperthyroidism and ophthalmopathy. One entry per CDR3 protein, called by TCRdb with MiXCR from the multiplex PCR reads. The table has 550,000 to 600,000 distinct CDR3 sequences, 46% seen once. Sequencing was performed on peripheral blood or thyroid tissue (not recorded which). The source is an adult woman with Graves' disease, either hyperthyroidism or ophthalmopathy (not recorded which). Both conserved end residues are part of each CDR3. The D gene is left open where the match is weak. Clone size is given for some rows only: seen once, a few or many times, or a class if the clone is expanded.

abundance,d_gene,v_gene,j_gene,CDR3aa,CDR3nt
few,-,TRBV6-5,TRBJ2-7,CASSLGRETYYEQYF,TGTGCCAGCAGCCTTGGGCGGGAAACTTACTACGAGCAGTACTTC
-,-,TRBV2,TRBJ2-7,CASSVLNSSYEQYF,TGTGCCAGCAGCGTTCTAAACAGCTCCTACGAGCAGTACTTC
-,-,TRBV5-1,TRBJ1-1,CASSWETRNTEAFF,TGCGCCAGCAGCTGGGAAACAAGGAACACTGAAGCTTTCTTT
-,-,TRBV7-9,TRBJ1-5,CASSFYICSARGYVSNQPQHF,-
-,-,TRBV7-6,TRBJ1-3,CASSPRDGGNTIYF,TGTGCCAGCAGCCCACGGGACGGTGGAAACACCATATATTTT
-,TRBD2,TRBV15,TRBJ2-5,CATSPRTSGSGETQYF,TGTGCCACCAGTCCTAGGACTAGCGGGAGTGGCGAGACCCAGTACTTC
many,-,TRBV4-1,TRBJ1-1,CASSEASGITEAFF,TGCGCCAGCAGCGAGGCGTCGGGAATTACTGAAGCTTTCTTT
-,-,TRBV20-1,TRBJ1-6,CSVRHPGKGEVSPLHF,TGCAGTGTACGTCACCCGGGGAAGGGGGAGGTTTCACCCCTCCACTTT
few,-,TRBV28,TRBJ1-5,CASTYLSILQGINQPQHF,TGTGCCAGCACTTACTTGTCCATTCTACAGGGAATCAATCAGCCCCAGCATTTT
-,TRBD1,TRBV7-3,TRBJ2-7,CASSPHSAGQGIYEQYF,TGTGCCAGCAGCCCTCACTCGGCGGGACAGGGGATCTACGAGCAGTACTTC
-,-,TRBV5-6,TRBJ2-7,CASNLALNQRTLFYEQYF,TGTGCCAGCAACTTGGCTCTGAACCAGCGCACCTTATTCTACGAGCAGTACTTC
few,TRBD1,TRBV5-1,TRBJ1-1,CASSFRGQETEAFF,TGCGCCAGCAGCTTCAGGGGGCAGGAAACTGAAGCTTTCTTT
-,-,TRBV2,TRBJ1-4,CASSLNPRGGFEKLFF,TGTGCCAGCAGTTTAAATCCCCGAGGGGGGTTCGAAAAACTGTTTTTT
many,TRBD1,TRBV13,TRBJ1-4,CASSQTGEGDEKLFF,TGTGCCAGCAGCCAAACAGGGGAAGGGGATGAAAAACTGTTTTTT
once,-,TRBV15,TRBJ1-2,CATSSQPADTANYGYTF,TGTGCCACCAGCAGCCAACCCGCGGACACTGCCAACTATGGCTACACCTTC
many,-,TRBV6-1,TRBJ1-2,CAIHEEGGYGYTF,TGTGCCATCCACGAGGAGGGGGGTTATGGCTACACCTTC
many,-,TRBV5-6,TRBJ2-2,CASSSLFANTGELFF,TGTGCCAGCAGCTCCTTGTTCGCGAACACCGGGGAGCTGTTTTTT
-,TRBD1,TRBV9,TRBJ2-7,CASSPGQGQYEQYF,TGTGCCAGCAGCCCTGGACAGGGGCAATACGAGCAGTACTTC
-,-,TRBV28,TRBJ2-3,CASKGAGGETDTQYF,TGTGCCAGCAAGGGGGCAGGGGGGGAGACAGATACGCAGTATTTT
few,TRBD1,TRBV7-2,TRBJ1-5,CASSSLRDRGNQPQHF,TGTGCCAGCAGTTCCCTCCGGGACAGGGGTAATCAGCCCCAGCATTTT
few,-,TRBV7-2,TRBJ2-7,CANSAAGPLSYEQYF,TGTGCCAACAGCGCCGCCGGCCCCTTATCCTACGAGCAGTACTTC
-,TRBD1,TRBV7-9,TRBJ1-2,CASISGQGRLRGYTF,TGTGCCAGCATCTCCGGACAGGGGAGGCTCCGTGGCTACACCTTC
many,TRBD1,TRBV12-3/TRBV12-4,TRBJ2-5,CASSLQGGRETQYF,TGTGCCAGCAGTTTACAAGGGGGCAGAGAGACCCAGTACTTC
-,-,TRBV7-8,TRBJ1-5,CASSIEGLNQPQHF,TGTGCCAGCAGCATAGAGGGCCTCAATCAGCCCCAGCATTTT
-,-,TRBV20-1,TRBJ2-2,CSARHQNTGELFF,TGCAGTGCTCGACACCAGAACACCGGGGAGCTGTTTTTT
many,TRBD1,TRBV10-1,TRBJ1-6,CASRHVTGDNSPLHF,TGCGCCAGCAGACATGTGACAGGGGACAATTCACCCCTCCACTTT
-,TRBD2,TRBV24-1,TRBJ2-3,CATSDLGLAGEGADTQYF,TGTGCCACCAGTGATCTGGGACTAGCGGGAGAGGGGGCAGATACGCAGTATTTT
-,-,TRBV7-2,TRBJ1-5,CASSPTTSGKGETQHF,TGTGCCAGCAGCCCGACGACTAGCGGGAAGGGGGAGACCCAGCATTTT
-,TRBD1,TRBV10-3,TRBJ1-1,CAIKKGRGTEDTEAFF,TGTGCCATCAAAAAAGGGCGCGGGACAGAGGACACTGAAGCTTTCTTT
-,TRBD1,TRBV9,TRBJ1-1,CASSWTGALAFF,TGTGCCAGCAGCTGGACAGGGGCTTTGGCTTTCTTT
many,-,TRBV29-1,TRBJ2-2,CSVEVTGELFF,TGCAGCGTTGAAGTAACCGGGGAGCTGTTTTTT
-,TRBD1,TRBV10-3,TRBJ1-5,CAISGQGLGEHF,TGTGCCATCAGTGGACAGGGTCTGGGCGAGCATTTT
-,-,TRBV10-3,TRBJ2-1,CAIKDSRGNEQFF,TGTGCCATCAAGGATAGCCGGGGCAATGAGCAGTTCTTC
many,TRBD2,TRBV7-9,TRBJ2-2,CASSSWGGFSSGELFF,TGTGCCAGCAGCTCCTGGGGGGGATTCAGCTCCGGGGAGCTGTTTTTT
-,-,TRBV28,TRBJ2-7,CASSLYGEAYEQYF,TGTGCCAGCAGTTTATATGGTGAAGCCTACGAGCAGTACTTC
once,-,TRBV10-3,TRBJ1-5,CAISETVNQPQHF,TGTGCCATCAGTGAGACAGTAAACCAGCCCCAGCATTTT
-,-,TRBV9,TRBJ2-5,CASSGRDAPETQYF,TGTGCCAGCAGCGGTCGGGACGCCCCAGAGACCCAGTACTTC
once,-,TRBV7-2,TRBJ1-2,CASSRGGLNYGYTF,TGTGCCAGCAGCCGGGGTGGGCTTAACTATGGCTACACCTTC
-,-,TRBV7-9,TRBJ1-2,CASTPGARVYGYTF,TGTGCCAGCACCCCGGGGGCGAGGGTTTATGGCTACACCTTC
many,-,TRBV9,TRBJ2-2,CASSVARGRTSGPTRELFF,TGTGCCAGCAGCGTAGCTCGGGGCCGGACAAGCGGTCCGACCCGGGAGCTGTTTTTT
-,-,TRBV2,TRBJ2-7,CASSEVGTSPYEQYF,TGTGCCAGCAGTGAAGTGGGGACTTCTCCCTACGAGCAGTACTTC
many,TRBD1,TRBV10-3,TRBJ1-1,CATPTGLSTEAFF,TGTGCCACCCCGACAGGGTTGAGCACTGAAGCTTTCTTT
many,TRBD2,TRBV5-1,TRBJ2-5,CASSFAGTSGETQYF,TGCGCCAGCAGCTTCGCCGGGACTAGCGGAGAGACCCAGTACTTC
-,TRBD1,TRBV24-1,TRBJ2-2,CATSGQGTPQINTGELFF,TGTGCCACCAGTGGACAGGGGACGCCCCAAATCAACACCGGGGAGCTGTTTTTT
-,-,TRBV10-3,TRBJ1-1,CAISLYGDLTDTEAFF,TGTGCCATCAGTTTATATGGGGACTTAACAGACACTGAAGCTTTCTTT
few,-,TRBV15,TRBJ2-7,CATSRGGLAEQYF,TGTGCCACCAGCAGAGGAGGGTTGGCCGAGCAGTACTTC
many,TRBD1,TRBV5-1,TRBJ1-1,CASSSTGEAFF,TGCGCCAGCAGCTCGACAGGGGAAGCTTTCTTT
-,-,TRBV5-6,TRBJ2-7,CASSYTATYEQYF,TGTGCCAGCAGCTACACTGCGACCTACGAGCAGTACTTC
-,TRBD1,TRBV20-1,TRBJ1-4,CSARDRASEKLFF,TGCAGTGCTCGGGACAGAGCCTCCGAAAAACTGTTTTTT
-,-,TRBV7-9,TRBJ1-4,CASSLTENEKLFF,TGTGCCAGCAGCTTAACAGAGAACGAAAAACTGTTTTTT
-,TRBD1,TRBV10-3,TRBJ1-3,CAISRQGDTIYF,TGTGCCATCAGCCGACAGGGAGACACCATATATTTT
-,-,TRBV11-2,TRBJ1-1,CASSRRRGRGRVGDTEAFF,TGTGCCAGCAGCCGTCGAAGGGGAAGGGGCAGGGTCGGGGACACTGAAGCTTTCTTT